These T cell receptor beta chains were read from a single sample in a study of CD8 T cells in ankylosing spondylitis. TCRdb recomputed calls from the 5' RACE reads with MiXCR, one row per CDR3 protein. The sample shows 350,000 or so distinct CDR3 sequences, 14% to 15% of them seen only once. The sequencing sample was made of blood, either unsorted or a sorted T cell fraction (not recorded which). These receptors were collected from a male donor with ankylosing spondylitis or in good health (not recorded which). CDR3s include the opening cysteine and the closing phenylalanine or tryptophan. D genes are given only for firm matches. The listing skips clone size in some rows; elsewhere it reads once, few, many or a size class.

CDR3 protein	CDR3 DNA	V gene	clone size	J gene	D gene
CASSLGWVGSGNTIYF	TGTGCCAGCAGTTTAGGCTGGGTGGGCTCTGGAAACACCATATATTTT	TRBV12-3/TRBV12-4	NA	TRBJ1-3	NA
CASSLQGSYTEAFF	TGTGCCAGCAGCTTACAGGGCAGTTACACTGAAGCTTTCTTT	TRBV11-2	NA	TRBJ1-1	NA
CASSLNAVSYEQYF	TGCGCCAGCAGCTTGAACGCGGTCTCCTACGAGCAGTACTTC	TRBV5-1	many	TRBJ2-7	NA
CASSPVYQPQHF	TGTGCCAGCAGTCCGGTTTATCAGCCCCAGCATTTT	TRBV12-3/TRBV12-4	NA	TRBJ1-5	NA
CASSTGSSKNIQYF	TGCGCCAGCAGTACCGGGAGTTCCAAAAACATTCAGTACTTC	TRBV5-1	few	TRBJ2-4	NA
CASSIEDRGLPQHF	TGTGCCAGTAGTATTGAGGACAGGGGGCTACCCCAGCATTTT	TRBV19	few	TRBJ1-5	TRBD1
CASTPGLAGVNEQFF	TGTGCCAGTACCCCGGGACTAGCGGGGGTCAATGAGCAGTTCTTC	TRBV19	few	TRBJ2-1	TRBD2
CASSPGEGYTF	TGTGCCAGCAGTCCCGGAGAGGGCTACACCTTC	TRBV12-3/TRBV12-4	many	TRBJ1-2	NA
CASSSVGTDTQYF	TGTGCCAGCAGCTCAGTGGGAACAGATACGCAGTATTTT	TRBV7-6	NA	TRBJ2-3	NA
CASSVGAGDSPLHF	TGTGCCAGCAGTGTCGGGGCAGGGGATTCACCCCTCCACTTT	TRBV2	few	TRBJ1-6	NA
CASNPSGRAEETQYF	TGTGCCAGCAACCCTAGCGGGAGGGCAGAGGAGACCCAGTACTTC	TRBV7-8	NA	TRBJ2-5	TRBD2
CASSDDSPRRNEQFF	TGCGCCAGCAGTGATGATAGTCCCCGCCGGAATGAGCAGTTCTTC	TRBV10-2	NA	TRBJ2-1	NA
CASSPQNTQYF	TGTGCCAGCAGCCCGCAGAATACGCAGTATTTT	TRBV11-2	NA	TRBJ2-3	NA
CASSLSGDGAYGYTF	TGTGCCAGCAGTTTATCGGGAGACGGAGCTTATGGCTACACCTTC	TRBV28	few	TRBJ1-2	NA
CASSSYRGNSNQPQHF	TGTGCCAGCAGTTCTTATCGGGGTAATAGCAATCAGCCCCAGCATTTT	TRBV6-5	few	TRBJ1-5	NA
CASSELAGGQNEQFF	TGTGCCAGCAGTGAACTAGCGGGGGGGCAGAATGAGCAGTTCTTC	TRBV6-1	NA	TRBJ2-1	TRBD2
CASSETGGRETQYF	TGTGCCAGCAGTGAGACAGGGGGCAGGGAGACCCAGTACTTC	TRBV25-1	few	TRBJ2-5	TRBD1
CASSSAVANTEAFF	TGCGCCAGCAGCTCAGCTGTAGCGAACACTGAAGCTTTCTTT	TRBV5-1	few	TRBJ1-1	NA
CASSYTQDTYGYTF	TGTGCCAGCAGCTATACACAGGATACCTATGGCTACACCTTC	TRBV5-6	many	TRBJ1-2	NA
CSALRPSNEQFF	TGCAGTGCTCTACGACCCTCCAATGAGCAGTTCTTC	TRBV20-1	many	TRBJ2-1	NA
CSARASGRVGTKNIQYF	TGCAGTGCTAGGGCTAGCGGGAGGGTAGGGACCAAAAACATTCAGTACTTC	TRBV20-1	few	TRBJ2-4	TRBD2
CASSSSRGWNTEAFF	TGTGCCAGCAGCTCATCTCGGGGCTGGAACACTGAAGCTTTCTTT	TRBV9	NA	TRBJ1-1	NA
CASSSFSGTGVYEQYF	TGTGCCAGCAGCTCCTTTTCCGGGACAGGGGTCTACGAGCAGTACTTC	TRBV5-5	few	TRBJ2-7	TRBD1
CASSSRGYGYGYTF	TGTGCCAGCAGTTCCCGGGGATACGGCTATGGCTACACCTTC	TRBV12-3/TRBV12-4	few	TRBJ1-2	NA
CSATDIQTGSYEQYF	TGCAGTGCTACCGACATCCAGACAGGTTCCTACGAGCAGTACTTC	TRBV20-1	few	TRBJ2-7	NA
CASSSGQAASPLHF	TGTGCCAGCAGTTCGGGACAGGCGGCTTCACCCCTCCACTTT	TRBV12-3/TRBV12-4	NA	TRBJ1-6	TRBD1
CASSLGPGSPSNEQFF	TGCGCCAGCAGCTTGGGCCCGGGTTCTCCATCCAATGAGCAGTTCTTC	TRBV5-1	NA	TRBJ2-1	NA
CASSFLATNEKLFF	TGTGCCAGCAGCTTTCTGGCAACTAATGAAAAACTGTTTTTT	TRBV7-2	few	TRBJ1-4	NA
CASSPRVSSGSVTDTQYF	TGTGCCAGCAGTCCCCGGGTTTCATCGGGGTCGGTGACAGATACGCAGTATTTT	TRBV5-8	NA	TRBJ2-3	NA
CAISDGGGYFGNTIYF	TGTGCCATCAGTGATGGAGGGGGCTATTTCGGAAACACCATATATTTT	TRBV10-3	NA	TRBJ1-3	TRBD1
CASGLGAGVQFF	TGCGCCAGTGGACTAGGAGCGGGGGTGCAGTTCTTC	TRBV10-1	NA	TRBJ2-1	TRBD2
CASSLVGTYEHGYTF	TGTGCCAGCAGTTTAGTGGGGACTTACGAACATGGCTACACCTTC	TRBV12-3/TRBV12-4	few	TRBJ1-2	NA
CASSTGRGLRDTQYF	TGTGCCAGCAGCACTGGCAGGGGGTTGAGGGATACGCAGTATTTT	TRBV21-1	NA	TRBJ2-3	NA